This T cell receptor (beta chain) was documented in a study of vaccination and CD4 T cells after COVID-19. Across the whole study: Convalescent patients, SARS-CoV-2 positive by nasal swab PCR, comprised under 10 mild cases and one severe case. The stimulus for the cells was overlapping spike peptides derived from SARS-CoV-2, HCoV-NL63, HCoV-OC43 and HCoV-229E.

Of note for this clonotype: The antigen remains unidentified.

The germline V and J ends were trimmed by 1 base and 5 bases, with 8 bases remaining between them. Germline V gene data show CDR1 as SEHNR and CDR2 as FQNEAQ (reference sequence). The CDR3 is 13 amino acids. Sequenced with the Oncomine TCR Beta short-read assay was DNA taken from cultured CD4+ T cells. MiXCR, applied by TCRdb to the PCR reads, yields one record per CDR3 protein. Here the sample spans under 15,000 distinct CDR3 sequences, roughly 30% being singletons. The treatment denotes: roughly ten-day PBMC culture with coronavirus spike peptide pools or control peptides (ViraFEST assay). Input material: cultured CD4+ T cells from blood. The genes are TRBV7-9 and TRBJ2-5; D remains unclear. The sequence came from a human donor with COVID-19. CDR3 protein: CASSLGGVETQYF. The CDR3 DNA sequence: TGTGCCAGCAGCTTAGGTGGTGTGGAGACCCAGTACTTC.